A single sample gave rise to the 17 T cell receptor beta chains below, sequenced in a study of cytomegalovirus exposure and HLA in healthy donors. 60 Vbeta and 13 Jbeta primers were used in PCR. The data were produced by immunoSEQ multiplex PCR, yet TCRdb's version contains in-frame clones alone and is incomplete. The sample yields about 260,000 clones, under 80% seen once. The sample consisted of PBMCs. These receptor sequences come from a female donor in good health and CMV-seronegative.

The V and J genes are TRBV19 and TRBJ1-5, with 10 bases lining up with TRBD1. The CDR3 is 16 residues long. Germline CDR1 reads LNHDA; CDR2 reads SQIVND (reference sequence). V lost 4 bases and J lost 5; bases outside the gene matches: 8. Here the CDR3 DNA reads TGTGCCAGTAGTACCCGACAGGGGGCGCGGGATCAGCCCCAGCATTTT. Protein sequence: CASSTRQGARDQPQHF.

CDR3 residues: CASSLVLEDEQFF. The CDR3 bases are TGTGCCAGCAGCTTAGTGTTGGAGGATGAGCAGTTCTTC. The genes are TRBV7-8 and TRBJ2-1; a possible D gene is TRBD2 (5 bases). The germline V gene encodes CDR1 SGHVS and CDR2 FQNEAQ. The CDR3 is 13 amino acids. V was trimmed by 1 base and J by 8 bases, leaving 9 bases between them.

This chain links TRBV12-5 with TRBJ2-3; no reliable D call. The CDR3 spans 12 residues. Trimming removed 6 bases at V and 6 bases at J, with 10 bases between. CDR1 is LGHNT, CDR2 FRNRAP, per germline. The CDR3 region has the DNA TGTGCTAGTGGCCGAATCGGGGATACGCAGTATTTT. This translates into CASGRIGDTQYF.

This clone has only one observation. The CDR3 DNA follows: TGTGCCAGCTCATCCGGGACAGGGTCCTATAGCAATCAGCCCCAGCATTTT. As protein: CASSSGTGSYSNQPQHF. This rearrangement joins TRBV18 to TRBJ1-5; 9 bases align to TRBD1. Germline assignment: CDR1 KGHSH and CDR2 LQKENI. V shed 5 bases and J 0 bases; nucleotides not matched to a gene: 8. This CDR3 is 17 amino acids long. Full variable domain (outside the CDR3, taken from reference TRBV18 and TRBJ1-5): NAGVMQNPRHLVRRRGQEARLRCSPMKGHSHVYWYRQLPEEGLKFMVYLQKENIIDESGMPKERFSAEFPKEGPSILRIQQVVRGDSAAYFCASSSGTGSYSNQPQHFGDGTRLSIL.

This chain joins TRBV21-1 and TRBJ2-7; the DNA was not compared with TRBD2, the D call given in the table. TRBV21-1 is a listed pseudogene. The CDR3 length is 17 residues. The CDR3 is CASSKALCLEEIYEQYF. CDR3 bases: TGTGCCAGCAGCAAAGCGCTTTGCCTAGAAGAGATCTACGAGCAGTACTTC.

The J gene is TRBJ2-3, the V gene TRBV9; D is possibly TRBD2 (5 bases). The CDR3 consists of 17 residues. The V end was cut by 0 bases, the J end by 4 bases, with 18 bases between. Germline CDR1 reads SGDLS; CDR2 reads YYNGEE. CDR3 in amino acids: CASSVELTRSLPDTQYF. The CDR3 coding sequence is TGTGCCAGCAGCGTAGAACTTACTAGGTCCCTCCCAGATACGCAGTATTTT.

The chain combines TRBV5-1 with TRBJ2-2; 15 bases are shared with TRBD2. This CDR3 comprises 18 residues. CDR1 is SGHRS and CDR2 is YFSETQ in the germline V gene. Unmatched junction bases numbered 7, after V lost 5 bases and J lost 2 bases. Written as DNA, the CDR3 is TGCGCCAGCAGTCCCGGGACTAGCGGGAGGATCAACACCGGGGAGCTGTTTTTT. Residues: CASSPGTSGRINTGELFF.

This clone was seen a single time. This chain joins TRBV14 and TRBJ2-1; D ambiguous. In germline, CDR1 is SGHDN, CDR2 FVKESK. The V and J ends lost 1 base and 5 bases respectively, with 9 bases between them. This CDR3 has 14 residues. CDR3 coding DNA: TGTGCCAGCAGCCAAGTGGCAGGTCACAATGAGCAGTTCTTC. It is translated as CASSQVAGHNEQFF.

The V and J genes are TRBV18 and TRBJ2-7, with TRBD1 identical over 10 bases. J lost 3 bases, V lost 3 bases, and 2 bases had no gene match. The CDR3 extends over 14 amino acids. CDR1 KGHSH and CDR2 LQKENI come from the germline V gene. The CDR3 DNA is TGTGCCAGCTCACCTGGGACAGGGGTCTACGAGCAGTACTTC. This encodes CASSPGTGVYEQYF.

This clone was counted a few times. The chain employs TRBV4-2 and TRBJ2-5; TRBD2 aligns across 8 bases. The CDR3 is made up of 16 amino acids. After removal of 4 bases from V and 1 base from J, the junction contained 8 bases not matched to a gene. Germline CDR1 is LGHNA and CDR2 is YNFKEQ. This CDR3 is CASSPALAGIQETQYF. The CDR3 coding sequence is TGTGCCAGCAGCCCCGCCTTAGCGGGAATCCAAGAGACCCAGTACTTC.

This clone was observed a few times. The rearrangement uses TRBV30 and TRBJ2-7; 8 bases map to TRBD2. Trimming cost V 5 bases and J 2 bases; bases outside gene matches: 8. Germline V gene sequence: CDR1 GTSNPN, CDR2 SVGIG (reference sequence). This CDR3 region has 14 residues. The CDR3 bases are TGTGCCTGGCATACGGGAGCGGGAGCCTACGAGCAGTACTTC. It specifies CAWHTGAGAYEQYF.

V gene TRBV19 combines with J gene TRBJ1-1; unclear D gene. This CDR3 region has 16 residues. Per germline, CDR1 LNHDA and CDR2 SQIVND (reference sequence). Trimming cost V 2 bases and J 4 bases, with 17 bases left between them. The CDR3 protein is CASSIRGLGVLTEAFF. In DNA form, the CDR3 reads TGTGCCAGTAGTATAAGAGGGTTGGGCGTACTCACTGAAGCTTTCTTT.

The chain carries TRBV7-2 and TRBJ2-7, with TRBD1 identical over 9 bases. Losses at the gene ends were 5 bases for V and 3 bases for J; bases not matched to a gene: 8. CDR1 and CDR2 (germline): SGHTA, FQGNSA. The length of the CDR3 is 15 residues. The CDR3 loop reads CASSPQQGAVYEQYF. The CDR3 region has the DNA TGTGCCAGCAGCCCTCAACAGGGGGCGGTCTACGAGCAGTACTTC.

The V call is TRBV7-9, the J call TRBJ2-7, with a possible D match to TRBD1 (6 bases). The germline V gene has CDR1 SEHNR and CDR2 FQNEAQ (reference sequence). The CDR3 is 15 residues long. Trimming pared 2 bases from V and 6 bases from J, leaving 17 bases between. The CDR3 sequence: CASSLNFRDKSEQYF. DNA of the CDR3: TGTGCCAGCAGCTTAAATTTTAGGGACAAAAGCGAGCAGTACTTC. Full variable domain (remainder filled in from reference TRBV7-9 and TRBJ2-7): DTGVSQNPRHKITKRGQNVTFRCDPISEHNRLYWYRQTLGQGPEFLTYFQNEAQLEKSRLLSDRFSAERPKGSFSTLEIQRTEQGDSAMYLCASSLNFRDKSEQYFGPGTRLTVT.

The sample holds one count of this clone. The V call is TRBV7-9, the J call TRBJ2-2; 8 bases agree with TRBD2. Germline CDR1 SEHNR, CDR2 FQNEAQ (reference sequence). V was clipped by 3 bases and J by 6 bases; unmatched bases: 6. This CDR3 region has 15 residues. The CDR3 DNA reads TGTGCCAGCAGCTTTTTTCAGCGGGGGTCCGGGGAGCTGTTTTTT. Protein: CASSFFQRGSGELFF.

This sequence joins TRBV2 and TRBJ2-3; D is possibly TRBD1 (6 bases). The V and J ends lost 6 bases and 3 bases respectively, with 13 bases between them. This CDR3 contains 14 residues. Per germline, CDR1 SNHLY and CDR2 FYNNEI. The CDR3 nucleotides read TGTGCCAGCAGGGCAGGACAGTCAACAGATACGCAGTATTTT. Translating it yields CASRAGQSTDTQYF.

The chain combines TRBV6-1 with TRBJ1-1; 7 bases match TRBD1. Germline CDR1 and CDR2: MNHNS and SASEGT. The CDR3 has 14 residues. V was clipped by 8 bases and J by 4 bases; unmatched bases: 10. CDR3 amino acids: CASRRTTGSTEAFF. The CDR3 nucleotides are TGTGCCAGCCGACGTACGACAGGGTCCACTGAAGCTTTCTTT.